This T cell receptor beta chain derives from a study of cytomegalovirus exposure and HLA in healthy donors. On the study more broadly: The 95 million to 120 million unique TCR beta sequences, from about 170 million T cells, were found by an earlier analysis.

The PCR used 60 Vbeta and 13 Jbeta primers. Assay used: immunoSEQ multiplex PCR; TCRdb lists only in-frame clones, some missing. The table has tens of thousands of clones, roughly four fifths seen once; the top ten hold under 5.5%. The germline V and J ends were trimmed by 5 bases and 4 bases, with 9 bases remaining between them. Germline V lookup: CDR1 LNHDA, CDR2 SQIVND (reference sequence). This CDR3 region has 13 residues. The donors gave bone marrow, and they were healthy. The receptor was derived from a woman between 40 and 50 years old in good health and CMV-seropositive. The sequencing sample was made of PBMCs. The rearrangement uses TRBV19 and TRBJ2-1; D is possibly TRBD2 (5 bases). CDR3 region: CASSQQRYNEQFF. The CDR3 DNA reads TGTGCCAGTAGTCAACAGCGGTACAATGAGCAGTTCTTC.